This T cell receptor beta chain was observed in a study of T cells after yellow fever vaccination. Study summary: SMART-Seq v4 Ultra Low Input prepared the low-cell-number fractions. Findings and limits, study-wide: In FACS-sorted repertoires, abundant clonotypes from the bulk population could appear as contaminants. When the response was secondary, it was weaker but reached its peak faster, day 5 versus 15.

The V end lost 10 bases, the J end lost 6 bases, and 16 bases lay between the germline ends. The CDR3 totals 13 residues. Germline V gene lookup returns CDR1 MNHNS and CDR2 SASEGT. There are many counts of this clonotype. Its antigen remains unidentified. The authors made TCR cDNA by 5'RACE template switching, adding a universal primer site and UMIs. TCRdb independently ran MiXCR on the 5' RACE reads; one entry per CDR3 protein. The profile shows tens of thousands of distinct CDR3 sequences, around 7% of them singletons. This clonotype was obtained from a man younger than 45 who received the YFV17D yellow fever vaccine. Source: CD8+ T cells sorted from PBMCs, taken on the day of the yellow fever booster vaccination. This chain connects TRBV6-1 to TRBJ2-1; tentatively, D is TRBD1 (5 bases). The CDR3 bases are TGTGCCACCTCCCCCGCTAGGGGCAATGAGCAGTTCTTC. It codes for CATSPARGNEQFF.